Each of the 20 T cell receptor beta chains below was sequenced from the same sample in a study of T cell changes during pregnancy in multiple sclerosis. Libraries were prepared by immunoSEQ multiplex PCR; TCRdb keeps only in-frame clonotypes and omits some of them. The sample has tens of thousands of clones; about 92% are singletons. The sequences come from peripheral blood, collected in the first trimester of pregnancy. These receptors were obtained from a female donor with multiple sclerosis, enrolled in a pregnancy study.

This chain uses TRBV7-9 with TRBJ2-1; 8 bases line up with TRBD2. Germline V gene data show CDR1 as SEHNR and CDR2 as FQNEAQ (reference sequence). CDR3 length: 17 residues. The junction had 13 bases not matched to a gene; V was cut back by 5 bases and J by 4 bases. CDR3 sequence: CASSRWGAGGLYNEQFF. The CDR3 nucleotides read TGTGCCAGCAGCCGCTGGGGCGCGGGGGGTCTATACAATGAGCAGTTCTTC.

CDR3 sequence (DNA): TGTGCCAGCGCGGGGAGTGAAGCTTTCTTT. It translates to CASAGSEAFF. The chain is built from TRBV7-9 and TRBJ1-1; D ambiguous. Between the trimmed V and J ends, which lost 8 bases and 7 bases, there was a span of 8 bases. CDR1 is SEHNR, CDR2 FQNEAQ, per germline (reference sequence). This CDR3 spans 10 amino acids.

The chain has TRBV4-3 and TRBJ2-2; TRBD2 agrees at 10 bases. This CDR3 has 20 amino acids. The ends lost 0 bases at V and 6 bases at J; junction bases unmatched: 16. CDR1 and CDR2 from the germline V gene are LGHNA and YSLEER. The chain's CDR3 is CASSQESQSSGGSRAGELFF. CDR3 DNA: TGCGCCAGCAGCCAAGAGAGTCAGTCTAGCGGGGGTTCCCGGGCCGGGGAGCTGTTTTTT.

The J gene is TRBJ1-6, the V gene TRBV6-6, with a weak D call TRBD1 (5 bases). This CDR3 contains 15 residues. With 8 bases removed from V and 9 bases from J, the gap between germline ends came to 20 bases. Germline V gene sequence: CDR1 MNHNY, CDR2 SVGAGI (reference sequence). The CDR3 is CASGGGAGRGSPLHF. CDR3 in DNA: TGTGCCAGCGGTGGAGGGGCCGGTCGGGGTTCACCCCTCCACTTT.

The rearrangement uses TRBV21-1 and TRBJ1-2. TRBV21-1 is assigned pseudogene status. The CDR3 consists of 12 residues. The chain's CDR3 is CAPRGANYGYTF. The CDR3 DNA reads TGTGCCCCTCGGGGAGCTAACTATGGCTACACCTTC.

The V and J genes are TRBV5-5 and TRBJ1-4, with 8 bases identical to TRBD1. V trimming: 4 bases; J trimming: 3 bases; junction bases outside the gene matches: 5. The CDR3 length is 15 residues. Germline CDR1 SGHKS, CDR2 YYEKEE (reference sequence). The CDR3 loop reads CASSRDRGPNEKLFF. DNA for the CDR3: TGTGCCAGCAGCCGAGACAGGGGACCTAATGAAAAACTGTTTTTT.

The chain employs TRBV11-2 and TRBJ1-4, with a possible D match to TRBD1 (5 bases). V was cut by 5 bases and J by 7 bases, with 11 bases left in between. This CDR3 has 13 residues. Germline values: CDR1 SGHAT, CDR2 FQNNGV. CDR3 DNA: TGTGCCAGCAGCCCCGGACAACGTGAAAAACTGTTTTTT. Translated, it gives CASSPGQREKLFF.

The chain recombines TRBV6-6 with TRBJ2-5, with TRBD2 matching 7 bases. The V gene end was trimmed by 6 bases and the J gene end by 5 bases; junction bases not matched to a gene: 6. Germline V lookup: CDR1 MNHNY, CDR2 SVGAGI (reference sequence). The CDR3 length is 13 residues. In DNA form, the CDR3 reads TGTGCCAGCAGGCCACTAGCGTCGGAGACCCAGTACTTC. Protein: CASRPLASETQYF.

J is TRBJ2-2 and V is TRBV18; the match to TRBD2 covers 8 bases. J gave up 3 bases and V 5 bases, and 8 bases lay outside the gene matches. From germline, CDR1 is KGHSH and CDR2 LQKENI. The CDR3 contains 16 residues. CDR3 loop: CASSTAAGGYTGELFF. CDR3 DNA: TGTGCCAGCTCAACCGCTGCGGGGGGCTACACCGGGGAGCTGTTTTTT.

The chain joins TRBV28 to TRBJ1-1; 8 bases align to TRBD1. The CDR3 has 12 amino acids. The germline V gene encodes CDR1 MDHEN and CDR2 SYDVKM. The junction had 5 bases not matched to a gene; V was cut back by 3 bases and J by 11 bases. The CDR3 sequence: CASSLLDRDAFF. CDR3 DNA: TGTGCCAGCAGTTTGTTGGACAGGGATGCTTTCTTT. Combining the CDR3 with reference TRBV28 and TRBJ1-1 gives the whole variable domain DVKVTQSSRYLVKRTGEKVFLECVQDMDHENMFWYRQDPGLGLRLIYFSYDVKMKEKGDIPEGYSVSREKKERFSLILESASTNQTSMYLCASSLLDRDAFFGQGTRLTVV.

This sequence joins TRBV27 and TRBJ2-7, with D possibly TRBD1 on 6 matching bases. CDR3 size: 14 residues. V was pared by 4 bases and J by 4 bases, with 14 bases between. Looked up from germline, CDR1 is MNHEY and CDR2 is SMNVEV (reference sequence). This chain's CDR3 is CASSSLDRRYEQYF. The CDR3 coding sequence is TGTGCCAGCAGTTCCTTGGACAGACGGTACGAGCAGTACTTC.

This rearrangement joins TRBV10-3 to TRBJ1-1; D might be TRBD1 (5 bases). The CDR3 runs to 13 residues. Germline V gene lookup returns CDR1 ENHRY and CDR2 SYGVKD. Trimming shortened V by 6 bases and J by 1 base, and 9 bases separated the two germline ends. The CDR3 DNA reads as TGTGCCATCAGCCTCAGGGAGAACACTGAAGCTTTCTTT. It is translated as CAISLRENTEAFF.

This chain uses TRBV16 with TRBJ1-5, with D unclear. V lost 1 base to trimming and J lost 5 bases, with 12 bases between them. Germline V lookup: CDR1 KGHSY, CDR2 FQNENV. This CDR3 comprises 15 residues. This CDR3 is CASSQFVQADQPQHF. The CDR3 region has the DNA TGTGCCAGCAGCCAATTTGTTCAGGCTGATCAGCCCCAGCATTTT.

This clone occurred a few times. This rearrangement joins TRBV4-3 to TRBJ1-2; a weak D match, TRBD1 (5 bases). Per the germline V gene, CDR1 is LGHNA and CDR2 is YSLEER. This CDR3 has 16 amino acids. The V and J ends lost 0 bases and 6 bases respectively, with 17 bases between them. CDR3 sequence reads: CASSQESAGNWDGYTF. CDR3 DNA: TGCGCCAGCAGCCAAGAATCTGCAGGGAATTGGGATGGCTACACCTTC.

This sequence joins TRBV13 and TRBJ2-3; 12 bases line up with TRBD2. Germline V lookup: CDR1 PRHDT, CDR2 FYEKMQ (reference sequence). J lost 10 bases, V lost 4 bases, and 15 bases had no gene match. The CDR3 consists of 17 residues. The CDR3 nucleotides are TGTGCCAGCAGCTCCGAACCCCCTGGACTAGCGGGGACGGCGCAGTATTTT. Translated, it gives CASSSEPPGLAGTAQYF.

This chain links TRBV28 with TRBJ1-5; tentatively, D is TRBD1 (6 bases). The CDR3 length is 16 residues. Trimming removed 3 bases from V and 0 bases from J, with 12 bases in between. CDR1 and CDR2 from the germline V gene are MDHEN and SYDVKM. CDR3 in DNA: TGTGCCAGCAGTTTCCCGACAGGTCGTAGCAATCAGCCCCAGCATTTT. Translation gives CASSFPTGRSNQPQHF.

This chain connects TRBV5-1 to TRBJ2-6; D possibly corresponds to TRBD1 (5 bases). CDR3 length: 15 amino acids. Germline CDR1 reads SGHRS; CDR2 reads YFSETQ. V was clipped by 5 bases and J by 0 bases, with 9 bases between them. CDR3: CASSHQGSGANVLTF. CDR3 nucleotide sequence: TGCGCCAGCAGTCATCAGGGCTCTGGGGCCAACGTCCTGACTTTC.

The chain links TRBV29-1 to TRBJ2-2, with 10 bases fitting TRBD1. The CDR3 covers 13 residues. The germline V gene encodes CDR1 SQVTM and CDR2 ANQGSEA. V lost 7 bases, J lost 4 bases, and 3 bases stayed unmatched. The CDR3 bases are TGCAGCGCGGACAGGGGGTCCACCGGGGAGCTGTTTTTT. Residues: CSADRGSTGELFF.

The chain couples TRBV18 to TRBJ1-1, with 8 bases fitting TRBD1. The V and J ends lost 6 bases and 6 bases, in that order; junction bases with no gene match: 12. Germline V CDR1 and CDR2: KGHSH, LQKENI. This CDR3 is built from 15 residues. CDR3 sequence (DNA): TGTGCCAGCTCCCCTGATCAGGGGGCGATAGCTGAAGCTTTCTTT. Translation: CASSPDQGAIAEAFF.

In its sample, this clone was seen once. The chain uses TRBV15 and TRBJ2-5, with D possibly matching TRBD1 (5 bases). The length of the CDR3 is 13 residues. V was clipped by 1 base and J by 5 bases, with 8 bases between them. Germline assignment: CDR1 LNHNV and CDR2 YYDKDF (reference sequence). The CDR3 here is CATSRVGVETQYF. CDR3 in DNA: TGTGCCACCAGCAGAGTAGGGGTCGAGACCCAGTACTTC.